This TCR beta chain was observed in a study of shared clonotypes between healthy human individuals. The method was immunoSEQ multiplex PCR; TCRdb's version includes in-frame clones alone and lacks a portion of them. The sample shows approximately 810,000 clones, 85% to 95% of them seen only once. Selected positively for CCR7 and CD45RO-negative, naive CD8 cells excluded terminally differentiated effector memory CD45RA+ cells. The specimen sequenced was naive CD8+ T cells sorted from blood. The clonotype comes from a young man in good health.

The CDR3 nucleotides read TGTGCCACCCAGGACAGGTCTGGGGCCAACGTCCTGACTTTC. Protein product: CATQDRSGANVLTF. The V call is TRBV10-3, the J call TRBJ2-6; 7 nucleotides align to TRBD1. Trimming cost V 10 bases and J 1 base; bases outside gene matches: 4. CDR3 length equals 14 residues. CDR1 and CDR2 (germline): ENHRY, SYGVKD.